This T cell receptor beta chain was sequenced for a study of blood T cells in healthy people across ages. Study findings and constraints: TCR beta diversity correlated strongly with naive T cell percentage. Naive and antigen-experienced cells could not be conclusively compared, given unsorted PBMCs.

It was with a sample-barcoded 5' primer and a J-beta primer mix that a second PCR of about 6 to 12 cycles was run. TCRdb re-called the 5' RACE reads through MiXCR, storing one row per CDR3 protein. This sample yields 980,000 or so distinct CDR3 sequences, of which 40% to 60% are seen a single time; 13% belongs to the top ten. The CDR3 sequence is 12 residues long. The V gene's germline CDR1 is MNHEY and CDR2 SVGEGT. The V and J ends lost 7 bases and 7 bases respectively, with 14 bases between them. The donors, all healthy, were Caucasians living in Russia, aged about 6 to 95. Isolated per sample were at least 6 million PBMCs. As concerns this clonotype: Its antigen is not known.

The source of this sequence is a man aged 30 to 39 in good health. The specimen was blood. The chain combines TRBV6-2 or TRBV6-3 with TRBJ2-7; D tentatively reads TRBD1 or TRBD2 (6 bases each). This chain's CDR3 is CASKVGGSEQYF. The CDR3 coding sequence is TGTGCCAGCAAGGTAGGGGGGTCGGAGCAGTACTTC.